The clone carrying this TCR beta chain turned up a few times. Its antigen remains unidentified. Isolated RNA was reverse transcribed in full, so expressed TCRB transcripts were sequenced. The average output of naive, central memory and regulatory T cell samples was 3 million to 4 million reads. Repertoires were generated with immunoSEQ multiplex PCR, while TCRdb's copy carries only in-frame clones and drops some. This table holds hundreds of thousands of clones, over 9.5% found once. By way of CD45RO/CCR7/CD25/CD127/CD95/CD27, the CD4+ regulatory, stem cell-like memory, central memory and naive cells were sorted. CDR3 size: 15 residues. Trimming took off 5 bases at V and 0 bases at J, with 14 bases between the two ends. CDR1 is SGHDN and CDR2 is FVKESK in the germline V gene. This entry belongs to a study of beta chain features in type 1 diabetes. Study-wide points: Naive, central memory and Treg TCRB repertoires appeared more alike in patients than in healthy donors. Whether HLA type influences TCRB rearrangement remained unresolved here. Moderate yet significant TCRB CDR3 shortening was seen in Type 1 diabetes patients in all four CD4+ subsets.

The rearrangement uses TRBV14 and TRBJ2-7; D call uncertain. The sequencing sample was made of naive CD4+ T cells from blood. The source of this sequence is a woman between 18 and 29 years old with type 1 diabetes. CDR3 loop: CASSRSHWSSYEQYF. DNA for the CDR3: TGTGCCAGCAGCAGAAGTCACTGGAGCTCCTACGAGCAGTACTTC.